The sequence of this T cell receptor (beta chain) was determined in a study of blood T cell repertoires in COVID-19. Whole-study context: The United States, Italy and Spain provided the acute and convalescent COVID-19 samples. From T cells, B-cell-depleted T cells, or PBMCs came the material, which was cDNA or gDNA.

In the study's own analysis: Estimated nucleated cell counts came from reference gene primer amplification. Using immunoSEQ multiplex PCR, the repertoire was profiled, and TCRdb retains in-frame clones only, with some absent. The D gene and trimming were derived from the DNA, and the V and J assignments and clone size from that table. Of some 45,000 clones in the sample, 80% to 90% were seen once. V lost 5 bases, J lost 1 base, and 4 bases stayed unmatched. The CDR3 runs 16 residues. Looked up from germline, CDR1 is LNHDA and CDR2 is SQIVND (reference sequence). V gene TRBV19 combines with J gene TRBJ2-3; 12 nucleotides align to TRBD2. The sample comprised peripheral blood. The receptor comes from a man between 60 and 75 years old with active COVID-19. CDR3 DNA: TGTGCCAGTAGTGGCCGACTAGCGGGAGGCACAGATACGCAGTATTTT. Translation gives CASSGRLAGGTDTQYF. The variable domain in full, completed from reference TRBV19 and TRBJ2-3, reads DGGITQSPKYLFRKEGQNVTLSCEQNLNHDAMYWYRQDPGQGLRLIYYSQIVNDFQKGDIAEGYSVSREKKESFPLTVTSAQKNPTAFYLCASSGRLAGGTDTQYFGPGTRLTVL.